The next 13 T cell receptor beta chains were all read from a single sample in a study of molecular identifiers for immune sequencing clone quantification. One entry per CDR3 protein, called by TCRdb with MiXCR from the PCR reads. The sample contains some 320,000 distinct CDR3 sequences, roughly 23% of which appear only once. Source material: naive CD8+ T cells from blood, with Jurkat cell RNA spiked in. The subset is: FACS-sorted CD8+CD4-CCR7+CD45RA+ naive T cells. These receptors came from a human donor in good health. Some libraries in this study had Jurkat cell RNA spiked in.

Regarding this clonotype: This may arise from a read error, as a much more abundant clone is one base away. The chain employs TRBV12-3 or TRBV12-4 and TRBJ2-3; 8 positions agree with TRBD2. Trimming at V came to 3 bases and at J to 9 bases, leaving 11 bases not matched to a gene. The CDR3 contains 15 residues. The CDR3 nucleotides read TGTGCCAGCAGTTTCGCTTCGGGAGGGCCGCGGACGCAGTATTTT. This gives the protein CASSFASGGPRTQYF.

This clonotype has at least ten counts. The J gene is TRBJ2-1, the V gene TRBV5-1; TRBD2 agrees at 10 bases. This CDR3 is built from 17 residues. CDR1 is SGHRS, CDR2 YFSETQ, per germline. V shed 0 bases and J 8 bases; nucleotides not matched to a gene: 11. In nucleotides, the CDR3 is TGCGCCAGCAGCTTGGTCGCTAGCGGGGGAAAAGGGGATGAGCAGTTCTTC. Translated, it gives CASSLVASGGKGDEQFF.

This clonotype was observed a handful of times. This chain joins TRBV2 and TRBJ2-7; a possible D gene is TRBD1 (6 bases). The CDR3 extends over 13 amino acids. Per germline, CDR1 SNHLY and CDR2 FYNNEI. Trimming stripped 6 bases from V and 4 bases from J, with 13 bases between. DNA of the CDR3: TGTGCCAGCAGCACCTCGCAGGGGTACGAGCAGTACTTC. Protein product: CASSTSQGYEQYF.

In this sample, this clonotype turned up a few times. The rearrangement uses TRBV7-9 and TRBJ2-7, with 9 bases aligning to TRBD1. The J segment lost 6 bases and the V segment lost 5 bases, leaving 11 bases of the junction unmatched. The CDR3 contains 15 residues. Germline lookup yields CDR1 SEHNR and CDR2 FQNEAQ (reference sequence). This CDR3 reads CASSQSRDRVGEQYF. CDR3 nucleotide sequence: TGTGCCAGCAGCCAGTCACGGGACAGGGTAGGCGAGCAGTACTTC.

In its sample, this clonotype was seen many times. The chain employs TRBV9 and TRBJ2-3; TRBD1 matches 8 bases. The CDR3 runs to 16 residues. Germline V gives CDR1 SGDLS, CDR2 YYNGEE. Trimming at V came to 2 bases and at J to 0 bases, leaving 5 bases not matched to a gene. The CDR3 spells CASSVGTGTSTDTQYF. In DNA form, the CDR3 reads TGTGCCAGCAGCGTTGGGACAGGTACTAGCACAGATACGCAGTATTTT.

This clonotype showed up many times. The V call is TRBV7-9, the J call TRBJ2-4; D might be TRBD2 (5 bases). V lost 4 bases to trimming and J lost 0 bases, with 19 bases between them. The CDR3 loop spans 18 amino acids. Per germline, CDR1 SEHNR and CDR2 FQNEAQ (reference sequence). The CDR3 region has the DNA TGTGCCAGCAGCTCAAGCCGTGAGGGCGACTTAGCCAAAAACATTCAGTACTTC. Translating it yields CASSSSREGDLAKNIQYF.

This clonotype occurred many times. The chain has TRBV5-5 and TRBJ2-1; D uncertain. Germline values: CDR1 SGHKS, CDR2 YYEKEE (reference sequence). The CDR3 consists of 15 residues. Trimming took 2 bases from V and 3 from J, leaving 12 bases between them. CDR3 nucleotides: TGTGCCAGCAGCTTTTCCCCTGGTGGCTACAATGAGCAGTTCTTC. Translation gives CASSFSPGGYNEQFF. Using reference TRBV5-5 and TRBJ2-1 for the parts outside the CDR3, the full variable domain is DAGVTQSPTHLIKTRGQQVTLRCSPISGHKSVSWYQQVLGQGPQFIFQYYEKEERGRGNFPDRFSARQFPNYSSELNVNALLLGDSALYLCASSFSPGGYNEQFFGPGTRLTVL.

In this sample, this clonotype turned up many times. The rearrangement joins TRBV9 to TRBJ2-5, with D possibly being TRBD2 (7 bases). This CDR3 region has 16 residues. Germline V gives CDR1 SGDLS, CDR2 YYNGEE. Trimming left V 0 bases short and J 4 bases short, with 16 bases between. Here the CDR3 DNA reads TGTGCCAGCAGCGTAGAAGGAGGGGGGGCCCCAGAGACCCAGTACTTC. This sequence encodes CASSVEGGGAPETQYF.

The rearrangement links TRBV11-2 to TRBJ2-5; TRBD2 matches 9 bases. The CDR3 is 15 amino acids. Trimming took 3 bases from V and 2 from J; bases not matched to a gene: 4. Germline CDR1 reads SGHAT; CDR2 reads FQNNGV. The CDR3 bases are TGTGCCAGCAGCTTTTCTAGCGGGGTGCAAGAGACCCAGTACTTC. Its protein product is CASSFSSGVQETQYF. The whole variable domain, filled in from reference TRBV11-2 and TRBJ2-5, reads EAGVAQSPRYKIIEKRQSVAFWCNPISGHATLYWYQQILGQGPKLLIQFQNNGVVDDSQLPKDRFSAERLKGVDSTLKIQPAKLEDSAVYLCASSFSSGVQETQYFGPGTRLLVL.

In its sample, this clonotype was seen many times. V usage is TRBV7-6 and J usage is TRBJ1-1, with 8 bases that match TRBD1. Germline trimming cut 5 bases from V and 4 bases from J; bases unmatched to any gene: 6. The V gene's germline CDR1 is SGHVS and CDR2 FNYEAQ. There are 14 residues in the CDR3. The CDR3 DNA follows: TGTGCCAGCAGCATAGGGACAGGTACCACTGAAGCTTTCTTT. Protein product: CASSIGTGTTEAFF.

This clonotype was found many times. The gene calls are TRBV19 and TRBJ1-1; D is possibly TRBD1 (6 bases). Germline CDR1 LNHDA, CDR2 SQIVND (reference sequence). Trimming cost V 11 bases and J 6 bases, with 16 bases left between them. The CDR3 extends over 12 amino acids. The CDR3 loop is CALRGPGPEAFF. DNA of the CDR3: TGTGCCCTCAGGGGCCCCGGCCCTGAAGCTTTCTTT.

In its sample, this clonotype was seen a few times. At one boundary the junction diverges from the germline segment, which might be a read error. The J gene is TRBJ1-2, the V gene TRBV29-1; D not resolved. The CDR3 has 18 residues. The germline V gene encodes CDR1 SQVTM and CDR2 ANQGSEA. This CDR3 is CSVEGIPSPRQPNCGYTF. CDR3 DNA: TGCAGCGTTGAAGGGATTCCGTCCCCACGACAACCTAACTGTGGCTACACCTTC.

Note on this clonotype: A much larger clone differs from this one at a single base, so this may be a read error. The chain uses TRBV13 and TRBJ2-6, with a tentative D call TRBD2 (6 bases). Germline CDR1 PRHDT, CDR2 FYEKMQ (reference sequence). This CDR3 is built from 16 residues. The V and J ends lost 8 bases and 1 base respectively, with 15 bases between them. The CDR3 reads CASGSSGESGANVLTF. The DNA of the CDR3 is TGTGCCAGCGGCTCCTCGGGGGAATCTGGGGCCAACGTCCTGACTTTC. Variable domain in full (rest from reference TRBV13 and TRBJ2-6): AAGVIQSPRHLIKEKRETATLKCYPIPRHDTVYWYQQGPGQDPQFLISFYEKMQSDKGSIPDRFSAQQFSDYHSELNMSSLELGDSALYFCASGSSGESGANVLTFGAGSRLTVL.